This passage covers 11 T cell receptor beta chains from one sample sequenced in a study of beta chain features in type 1 diabetes. Whole-study findings and limits: TCRB CDR3s from Type 1 diabetes patients were moderately but significantly shorter in all four CD4+ subsets.

No antigen has been assigned to these receptors. TCRB transcripts that were expressed got sequenced, as all of the isolated RNA had been reverse transcribed. Some clones are missing from TCRdb's copy, which holds only in-frame ones; the method was immunoSEQ multiplex PCR. The table shows 55,000 to 80,000 clones, with around 49% occurring only once. The sample comprised central memory CD4+ T cells from blood. These TCRs come from a man aged 30 to 39 with type 1 diabetes.

This clone was counted between two and nine times. This chain uses TRBV19 with TRBJ2-2, with D tentatively TRBD1 (6 bases). Germline V gene sequence: CDR1 LNHDA, CDR2 SQIVND (reference sequence). The CDR3 totals 14 residues. V gave up 3 bases and J gave up 1 base, with 6 bases separating them. CDR3 nucleotide sequence: TGTGCCAGTAGTATGACAGGGAACACCGGGGAGCTGTTTTTT. Translating it yields CASSMTGNTGELFF.

The rearrangement joins TRBV18 to TRBJ1-6; 7 positions agree with TRBD1. Trimming cost V 5 bases and J 9 bases; bases outside gene matches: 10. The CDR3 totals 15 residues. CDR1 is KGHSH, CDR2 LQKENI, per germline. CDR3 protein: CASSNTGASGSPLHF. CDR3 DNA sequence: TGTGCCAGCTCAAACACAGGGGCTTCGGGTTCACCCCTCCACTTT.

This sequence joins TRBV5-4 and TRBJ1-2; 7 bases fit TRBD1. This CDR3 contains 14 residues. CDR1 and CDR2 (germline): SGHNT, YYREEE (reference sequence). The V gene end was trimmed by 4 bases and the J gene end by 1 base; junction bases not matched to a gene: 4. CDR3 nucleotide sequence: TGTGCCAGCAGCCAAGGGACAGATAACTATGGCTACACCTTC. Protein sequence: CASSQGTDNYGYTF.

This chain joins TRBV5-1 and TRBJ2-7; TRBD2 matches at 10 bases. From germline, CDR1 is SGHRS and CDR2 YFSETQ. The CDR3 is made up of 16 amino acids. J was trimmed by 6 bases and V by 5 bases; bases with no gene match: 14. The CDR3 reads CASSPFSGTSVPEQYF. The CDR3 DNA reads TGCGCCAGCAGTCCGTTTTCCGGGACTAGCGTTCCCGAGCAGTACTTC.

The chain has TRBV5-1 and TRBJ1-2; no clear D gene. Germline loops: CDR1 SGHRS, CDR2 YFSETQ. The V end was cut by 3 bases, the J end by 4 bases, with 13 bases between. The CDR3 runs to 14 residues. CDR3 in amino acids: CASSSSAARYGYTF. The CDR3 DNA is TGCGCCAGCAGCTCCAGCGCAGCCCGCTATGGCTACACCTTC.

The chain uses TRBV7-9 and TRBJ2-5; a weak D match, TRBD1 (6 bases). Germline lookup yields CDR1 SEHNR and CDR2 FQNEAQ (reference sequence). This CDR3 is built from 14 residues. The germline V and J ends were trimmed by 0 bases and 5 bases, with 10 bases remaining between them. The CDR3 protein is CASSLALGAETQYF. The CDR3 DNA reads TGTGCCAGCAGCTTAGCGTTGGGGGCGGAGACCCAGTACTTC.

J is TRBJ2-3 and V is TRBV5-1; TRBD2 matches at 10 bases. In germline, CDR1 is SGHRS, CDR2 YFSETQ. CDR3 length: 16 amino acids. Trimming took 6 bases from V and 1 from J; bases not matched to a gene: 8. The CDR3 loop reads CASTLSSGRGTDTQYF. CDR3 bases: TGCGCCAGCACTCTATCTAGCGGGAGAGGCACAGATACGCAGTATTTT.

The V gene is TRBV2, the J gene TRBJ2-7; tentative D call: TRBD2 (5 bases). V dropped 7 bases and J dropped 2 bases, with 9 bases sitting between them. The CDR3 covers 12 residues. The germline gives CDR1 SNHLY, CDR2 FYNNEI. In DNA form, the CDR3 reads TGTGCCAGCACCGGGGAACCCTACGAGCAGTACTTC. Translated: CASTGEPYEQYF.

Only a few counts were recorded for this clone. The CDR3 loop is CASSSGGLAGVLLGEQYF. CDR3 in DNA: TGTGCCAGCAGCTCGGGGGGACTAGCGGGAGTTCTCCTCGGCGAGCAGTACTTC. The chain uses TRBV7-9 and TRBJ2-7; 14 nucleotides line up with TRBD2. The CDR3 has 18 residues. The germline V gene encodes CDR1 SEHNR and CDR2 FQNEAQ (reference sequence). V trimming: 4 bases; J trimming: 6 bases; junction bases outside the gene matches: 14.

The chain couples TRBV11-2 to TRBJ2-3, with D possibly matching TRBD1 (5 bases). CDR3 size: 15 residues. Trimming removed 7 bases from V and 4 bases from J, with 18 bases in between. Germline CDR1 reads SGHAT; CDR2 reads FQNNGV. The CDR3 spells CASTYQGVESDTQYF. Written as DNA, the CDR3 is TGTGCCAGCACATACCAGGGTGTGGAGTCAGATACGCAGTATTTT.

This rearrangement joins TRBV7-2 to TRBJ2-1, with D possibly TRBD2 on 6 matching bases. Trimming removed 10 bases at V and 1 base at J, with 14 bases between. Germline CDR1 and CDR2: SGHTA and FQGNSA. This CDR3 has 14 residues. In DNA form, the CDR3 reads TGTGCCACCATCGGAGGGTTTTCCTACAATGAGCAGTTCTTC. It yields the protein CATIGGFSYNEQFF.